One sample yielded the 2 T cell receptor beta chains listed below, sequenced in a study of blood T cells in healthy people across ages. Through a sample-barcoded 5' primer and a J-beta primer mix, a second PCR was run for roughly 6 to 12 cycles. Each CDR3 protein is one row after TCRdb ran MiXCR on the 5' RACE reads. The sample contains about 780,000 distinct CDR3 sequences, under 80% of which appear only once. What was sequenced was blood. These receptors originate from a young man in good health.

This clonotype was counted a few times. The chain carries TRBV4-3 and TRBJ2-1; a weak D match, TRBD2 (6 bases). V lost 0 bases to trimming and J lost 10 bases, with 10 bases between them. There are 13 residues in the CDR3. Germline CDR1 is LGHNA and CDR2 is YSLEER. CDR3: CASSQDSGREQFF. Here the CDR3 DNA reads TGCGCCAGCAGCCAAGACTCGGGGAGGGAGCAGTTCTTC.

The table lists this clonotype with a few counts. V usage is TRBV25-1 and J usage is TRBJ2-1, with D perhaps matching TRBD2 (6 bases). CDR1 is MGHDK, CDR2 SYGVNS, per germline. This CDR3 has 14 amino acids. Trimming shortened V by 3 bases and J by 12 bases, and 18 bases separated the two germline ends. The CDR3 reads CASSDSNVGRGQFF. The CDR3 DNA is TGTGCCAGCAGTGATTCCAACGTCGGGCGGGGGCAGTTCTTC.